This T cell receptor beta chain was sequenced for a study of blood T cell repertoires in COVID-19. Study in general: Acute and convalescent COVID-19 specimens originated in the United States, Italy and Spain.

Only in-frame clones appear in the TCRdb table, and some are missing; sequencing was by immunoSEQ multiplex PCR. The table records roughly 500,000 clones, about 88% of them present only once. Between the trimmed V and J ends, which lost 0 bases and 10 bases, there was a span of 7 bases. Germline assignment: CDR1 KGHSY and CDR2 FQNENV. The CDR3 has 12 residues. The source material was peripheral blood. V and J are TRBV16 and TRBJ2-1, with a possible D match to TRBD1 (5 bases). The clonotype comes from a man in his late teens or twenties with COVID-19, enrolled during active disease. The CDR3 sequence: CASSQSKGEQFF. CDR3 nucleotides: TGTGCCAGCAGCCAATCAAAGGGGGAGCAGTTCTTC.